This T cell receptor beta chain was sequenced during a study of identical twins. V was trimmed by 0 bases and J by 2 bases, leaving 9 bases between them. Germline V gene lookup returns CDR1 SGHDN and CDR2 FVKESK. CDR3 length equals 15 residues. Each CDR3 protein is one row after TCRdb ran MiXCR on the 5' RACE reads. Of about 550,000 distinct CDR3 sequences in the sample, about a fifth were seen once. All donors were healthy, and all were Caucasian. These data are also associated with another study on yellow fever vaccine responses in identical twins.

The clonotype was recovered from a woman between 18 and 29 years old in good health. The sequenced sample consisted of CD4+ T cells sorted from blood. V is TRBV14 and J is TRBJ2-3, with unresolved D. The CDR3 nucleotides are TGTGCCAGCAGCCAAGAACCGGATTACACAGATACGCAGTATTTT. Amino acid sequence: CASSQEPDYTDTQYF.